This T cell receptor (beta chain) was found in a study of identical twins. Per germline, CDR1 ENHRY and CDR2 SYGVKD. J was trimmed by 3 bases and V by 2 bases; bases with no gene match: 4. The CDR3 is 15 residues long. TCRdb reprocessed the 5' RACE reads via MiXCR and lists one record per CDR3 protein. The sample comprises 500,000 to 650,000 distinct CDR3 sequences, about 7.6% of which are singletons, and around 1.6% rests with the top ten. These data were likewise used in another study, on yellow fever vaccine responses in identical twins.

The origin of this receptor is a woman in her late teens or twenties in good health. The sequencing input was PBMCs. This rearrangement joins TRBV10-3 to TRBJ1-3; 7 bases align to TRBD1. In DNA form, the CDR3 reads TGTGCCATCAGTGAGACTGGGACAGATGGAAACACCATATATTTT. Amino acids: CAISETGTDGNTIYF.